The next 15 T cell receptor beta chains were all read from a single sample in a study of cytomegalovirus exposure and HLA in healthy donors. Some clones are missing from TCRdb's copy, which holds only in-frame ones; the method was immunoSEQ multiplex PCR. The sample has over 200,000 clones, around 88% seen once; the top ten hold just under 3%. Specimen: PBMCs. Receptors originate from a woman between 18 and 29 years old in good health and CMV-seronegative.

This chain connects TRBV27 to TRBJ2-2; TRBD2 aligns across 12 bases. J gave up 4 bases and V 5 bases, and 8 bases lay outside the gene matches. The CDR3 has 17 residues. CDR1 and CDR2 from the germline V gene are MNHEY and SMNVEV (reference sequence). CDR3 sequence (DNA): TGTGCCAGCAGTCGGCGACTAGCGGGAGTTGGCACCGGGGAGCTGTTTTTT. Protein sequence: CASSRRLAGVGTGELFF.

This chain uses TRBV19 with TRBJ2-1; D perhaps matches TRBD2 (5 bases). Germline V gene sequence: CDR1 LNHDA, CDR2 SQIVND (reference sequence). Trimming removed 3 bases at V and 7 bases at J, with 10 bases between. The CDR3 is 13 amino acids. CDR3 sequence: CASSIHEGNEQFF. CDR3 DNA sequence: TGTGCCAGTAGTATTCATGAGGGAAATGAGCAGTTCTTC.

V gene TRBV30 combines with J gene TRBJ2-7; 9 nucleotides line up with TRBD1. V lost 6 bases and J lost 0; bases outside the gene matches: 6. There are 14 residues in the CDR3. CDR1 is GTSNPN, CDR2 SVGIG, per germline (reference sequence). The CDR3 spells CACTGGWSSYEQYF. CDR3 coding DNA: TGTGCCTGTACAGGGGGCTGGAGCTCCTACGAGCAGTACTTC.

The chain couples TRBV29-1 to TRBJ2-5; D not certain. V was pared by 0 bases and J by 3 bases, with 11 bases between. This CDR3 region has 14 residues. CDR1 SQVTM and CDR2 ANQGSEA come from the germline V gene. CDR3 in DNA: TGCAGCGTTGAAGACGGAACGGGTAAAGAGACCCAGTACTTC. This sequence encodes CSVEDGTGKETQYF. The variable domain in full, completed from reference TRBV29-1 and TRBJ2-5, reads SAVISQKPSRDICQRGTSLTIQCQVDSQVTMMFWYRQQPGQSLTLIATANQGSEATYESGFVIDKFPISRPNLTFSTLTVSNMSPEDSSIYLCSVEDGTGKETQYFGPGTRLLVL.

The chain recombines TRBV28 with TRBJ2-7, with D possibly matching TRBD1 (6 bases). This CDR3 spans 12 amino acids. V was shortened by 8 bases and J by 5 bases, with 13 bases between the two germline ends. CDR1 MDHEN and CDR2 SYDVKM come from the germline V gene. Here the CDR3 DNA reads TGTGCCAGCGGGGGCTATCAGGACGAGCAGTACTTC. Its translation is CASGGYQDEQYF.

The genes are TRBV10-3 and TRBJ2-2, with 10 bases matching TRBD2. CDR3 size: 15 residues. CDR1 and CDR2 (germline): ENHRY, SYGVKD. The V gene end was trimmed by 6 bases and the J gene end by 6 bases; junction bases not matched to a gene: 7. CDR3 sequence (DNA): TGTGCCATCAGGGCTAGCGGGAGCAGGGCCGGGGAGCTGTTTTTT. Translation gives CAIRASGSRAGELFF.

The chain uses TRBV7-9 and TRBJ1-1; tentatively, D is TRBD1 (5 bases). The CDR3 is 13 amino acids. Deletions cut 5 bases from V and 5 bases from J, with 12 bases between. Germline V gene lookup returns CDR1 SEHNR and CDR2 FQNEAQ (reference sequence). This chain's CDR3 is CASSGKGRTEAFF. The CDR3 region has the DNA TGTGCCAGCAGCGGCAAGGGGCGAACTGAAGCTTTCTTT.

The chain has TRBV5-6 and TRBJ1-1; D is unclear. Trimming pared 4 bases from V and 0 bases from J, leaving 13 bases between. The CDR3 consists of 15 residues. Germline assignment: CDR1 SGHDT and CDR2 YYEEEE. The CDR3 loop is CASSPPGRLNTEAFF. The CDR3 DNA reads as TGTGCCAGCAGCCCTCCCGGGAGATTGAACACTGAAGCTTTCTTT.

DNA for the CDR3: TGTGCCAGCAGCGGCGGCTGGGGCTACACAGATACGCAGTATTTT. It yields the protein CASSGGWGYTDTQYF. The rearrangement links TRBV5-6 to TRBJ2-3; TRBD1 might be the D (5 bases). This CDR3 spans 15 amino acids. From germline, CDR1 is SGHDT and CDR2 YYEEEE. V was clipped by 4 bases and J by 2 bases, with 14 bases between them. Full variable domain (remainder filled in from reference TRBV5-6 and TRBJ2-3): DAGVTQSPTHLIKTRGQQVTLRCSPKSGHDTVSWYQQALGQGPQFIFQYYEEEERQRGNFPDRFSGHQFPNYSSELNVNALLLGDSALYLCASSGGWGYTDTQYFGPGTRLTVL.

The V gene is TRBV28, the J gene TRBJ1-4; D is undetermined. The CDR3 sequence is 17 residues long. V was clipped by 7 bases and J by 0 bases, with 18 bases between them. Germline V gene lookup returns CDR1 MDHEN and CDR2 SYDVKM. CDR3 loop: CASIPLKSLSTNEKLFF. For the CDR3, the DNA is TGTGCCAGCATTCCACTCAAGAGCCTATCAACTAATGAAAAACTGTTTTTT.

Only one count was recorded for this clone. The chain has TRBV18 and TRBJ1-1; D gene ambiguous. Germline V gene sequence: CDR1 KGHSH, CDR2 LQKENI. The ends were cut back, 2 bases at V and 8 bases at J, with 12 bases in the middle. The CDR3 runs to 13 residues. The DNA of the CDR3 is TGTGCCAGCTCACCAGTGGAGTATGGAGAAGCTTTCTTT. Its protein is CASSPVEYGEAFF.

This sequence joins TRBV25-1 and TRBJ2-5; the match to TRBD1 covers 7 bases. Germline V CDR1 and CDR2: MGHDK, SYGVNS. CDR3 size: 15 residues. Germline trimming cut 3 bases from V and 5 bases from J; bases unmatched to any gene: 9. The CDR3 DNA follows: TGTGCCAGCAGTGACCGGACAGGTCACGGGGAGACCCAGTACTTC. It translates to CASSDRTGHGETQYF.

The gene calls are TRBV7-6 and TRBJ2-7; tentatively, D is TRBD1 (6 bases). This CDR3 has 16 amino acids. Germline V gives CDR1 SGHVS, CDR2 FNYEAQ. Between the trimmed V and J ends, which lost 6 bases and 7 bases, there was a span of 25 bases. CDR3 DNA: TGTGCCAGCAGTTTATTTTCAGGGGCGGACTTGGGGGAGCAGTACTTC. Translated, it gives CASSLFSGADLGEQYF.

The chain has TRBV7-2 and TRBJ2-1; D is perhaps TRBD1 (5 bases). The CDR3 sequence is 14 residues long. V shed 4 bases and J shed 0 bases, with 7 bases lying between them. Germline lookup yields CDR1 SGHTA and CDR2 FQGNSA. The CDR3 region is CASSSGFSYNEQFF. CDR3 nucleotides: TGTGCCAGCAGCTCAGGGTTCTCCTACAATGAGCAGTTCTTC.

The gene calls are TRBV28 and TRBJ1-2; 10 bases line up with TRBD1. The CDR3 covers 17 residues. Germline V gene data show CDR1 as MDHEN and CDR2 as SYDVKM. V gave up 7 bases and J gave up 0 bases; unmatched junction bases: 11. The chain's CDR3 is CASNKGQGFDANYGYTF. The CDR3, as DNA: TGTGCCAGCAATAAGGGACAGGGGTTTGACGCTAACTATGGCTACACCTTC.